The 20 T cell receptor beta chains reported below all come from one sample, sequenced in a study of blood T cell repertoires in COVID-19. Sequencing was performed with immunoSEQ multiplex PCR; in TCRdb, only in-frame clones are kept and a portion is missing. The sample yields about 34,000 clones, about 85% seen once. The sample comprised peripheral blood. The receptors come from an older woman with active COVID-19.

This clone appeared a single time. The chain has TRBV5-1 and TRBJ1-2; D remains unclear. Germline CDR1 SGHRS, CDR2 YFSETQ. The CDR3 sequence is 13 residues long. Deletions cut 1 base from V and 8 bases from J, with 12 bases between. The CDR3 DNA follows: TGCGCCAGCAGCTTGTTGAACATCGGGGGCTACACCTTC. Amino acid sequence: CASSLLNIGGYTF.

J is TRBJ2-7 and V is TRBV7-2; 15 positions match TRBD2. The J segment lost 4 bases and the V segment lost 1 base, leaving 8 bases of the junction unmatched. CDR1 and CDR2 from the germline V gene are SGHTA and FQGNSA. The CDR3 sequence is 18 residues long. CDR3 bases: TGTGCCAGCAGCTTAGTCCGGACTAGCGGGAGGGCCGGATACGAGCAGTACTTC. This translates into CASSLVRTSGRAGYEQYF.

The V and J genes are TRBV12-3 or TRBV12-4 and TRBJ2-7; TRBD2 matches 8 bases. CDR3 length: 13 residues. The ends lost 6 bases at V and 7 bases at J; junction bases unmatched: 8. Here the CDR3 reads CASRLAGGGEQYF. The DNA for the CDR3 is TGTGCCAGCAGACTCGCGGGGGGCGGTGAGCAGTACTTC.

The gene calls are TRBV5-1 and TRBJ2-3; D possibly corresponds to TRBD2 (6 bases). V was trimmed by 4 bases and J by 0 bases, leaving 9 bases between them. Germline CDR1 SGHRS, CDR2 YFSETQ. The CDR3 totals 14 residues. The CDR3 nucleotides read TGCGCCAGCAGCCCTAGCGTTAGCACAGATACGCAGTATTTT. This codes for CASSPSVSTDTQYF.

The chain combines TRBV6-5 with TRBJ1-6; D remains unclear. CDR3 length: 13 residues. In germline, CDR1 is MNHEY, CDR2 SVGAGI. Trimming shortened V by 8 bases and J by 10 bases, and 15 bases separated the two germline ends. CDR3 protein: CASDNKYGSPLHF. CDR3 coding DNA: TGTGCCAGCGACAATAAATATGGCTCACCCCTCCACTTT.

The CDR3 DNA sequence: TGTGCCAGCAGCTTCGAAGGGAGTGCTACCTCGGATACGCAGTATTTT. As protein: CASSFEGSATSDTQYF. This chain uses TRBV7-9 with TRBJ2-3; a possible D gene is TRBD2 (5 bases). Deletions cut 3 bases from V and 6 bases from J, with 19 bases between. Germline V gives CDR1 SEHNR, CDR2 FQNEAQ (reference sequence). The CDR3 is 16 amino acids. The variable domain in full, with the rest retrieved from reference TRBV7-9 and TRBJ2-3, is DTGVSQNPRHKITKRGQNVTFRCDPISEHNRLYWYRQTLGQGPEFLTYFQNEAQLEKSRLLSDRFSAERPKGSFSTLEIQRTEQGDSAMYLCASSFEGSATSDTQYFGPGTRLTVL.

This clone showed up just once. The J gene is TRBJ2-1, the V gene TRBV29-1, with 9 bases fitting TRBD2. CDR1 and CDR2 (germline): SQVTM, ANQGSEA. The J segment lost 10 bases and the V segment lost 7 bases, leaving 11 bases of the junction unmatched. The CDR3 has 13 residues. CDR3 sequence reads: CSATAGGQTEQFF. CDR3 in DNA: TGCAGCGCCACAGCGGGGGGCCAGACAGAGCAGTTCTTC.

J is TRBJ2-1 and V is TRBV10-1; 8 nucleotides align to TRBD1. The germline gives CDR1 WNHNN, CDR2 SYGVQD (reference sequence). V was clipped by 4 bases and J by 4 bases; unmatched bases: 12. This CDR3 comprises 17 residues. The CDR3 spells CASSGGLRGQAYNEQFF. As DNA, the CDR3 is TGCGCCAGCAGTGGGGGATTGCGGGGACAGGCGTACAATGAGCAGTTCTTC.

This clone was observed once. The gene calls are TRBV15 and TRBJ2-3; 7 bases map to TRBD1. Per germline, CDR1 LNHNV and CDR2 YYDKDF (reference sequence). V shed 0 bases and J 6 bases; nucleotides not matched to a gene: 9. CDR3 length equals 16 residues. This CDR3 is CATSRDHRGQLDTQYF. CDR3 in DNA: TGTGCCACCAGCAGAGATCACCGGGGACAGTTGGATACGCAGTATTTT.

The gene calls are TRBV4-1 and TRBJ2-5; perhaps TRBD2 as D (6 bases). The CDR3 loop spans 14 amino acids. Germline CDR1 reads MGHRA; CDR2 reads YSYEKL. V gave up 3 bases and J gave up 2 bases, with 10 bases separating them. CDR3 DNA: TGCGCCAGCAGCCACCGGGACTCACAAGAGACCCAGTACTTC. Protein sequence: CASSHRDSQETQYF.

J is TRBJ1-6 and V is TRBV3-1 (or the pseudogene TRBV3-2); D gene uncertain. Germline loops: CDR1 LGHDT, CDR2 YNNKEL (reference sequence). The CDR3 extends over 15 amino acids. The V end was cut by 0 bases, the J end by 6 bases, with 9 bases between. The CDR3 nucleotides read TGTGCCAGCAGCCAAGATATGAGGATTAATTCACCCCTCCACTTT. This translates into CASSQDMRINSPLHF.

The chain has TRBV5-1 and TRBJ2-2; TRBD1 matches 8 bases. The CDR3 extends over 14 amino acids. Germline V gives CDR1 SGHRS, CDR2 YFSETQ. The ends lost 4 bases at V and 8 bases at J; junction bases unmatched: 7. This CDR3 reads CASSPGQGAGELFF. The CDR3 DNA follows: TGCGCCAGCAGCCCCGGACAGGGAGCAGGGGAGCTGTTTTTT.

The rearrangement joins TRBV7-3 to TRBJ2-3; 14 nucleotides line up with TRBD2. The CDR3 sequence is 18 residues long. The J segment lost 0 bases and the V segment lost 1 base, leaving 3 bases of the junction unmatched. Germline loops: CDR1 SGHTA, CDR2 FQGTGA. The CDR3 protein is CASSLMGLAGVSTDTQYF. DNA of the CDR3: TGTGCCAGCAGCTTAATGGGACTAGCGGGGGTTAGCACAGATACGCAGTATTTT.

The sample holds one count of this clone. The chain joins TRBV2 to TRBJ2-7; TRBD2 aligns across 11 bases. Germline V CDR1 and CDR2: SNHLY, FYNNEI. The CDR3 is 14 residues long. Germline trimming cut 6 bases from V and 4 bases from J; bases unmatched to any gene: 5. CDR3 loop: CASRPLAGGYEQYF. DNA for the CDR3: TGTGCCAGCAGGCCCCTAGCGGGGGGTTACGAGCAGTACTTC.

The V call is TRBV6-6, the J call TRBJ2-2; 9 nucleotides line up with TRBD1. The CDR3 has 14 residues. CDR1 MNHNY and CDR2 SVGAGI come from the germline V gene (reference sequence). Trimming cost V 6 bases and J 7 bases; bases outside gene matches: 6. The CDR3 protein is CASRGQGIGGELFF. DNA of the CDR3: TGTGCCAGCAGGGGACAGGGTATCGGCGGGGAGCTGTTTTTT.

The chain joins TRBV19 to TRBJ1-5, with D maybe TRBD1 (6 bases). This CDR3 has 14 amino acids. The germline CDR1 and CDR2 sequences are LNHDA and SQIVND (reference sequence). Between the trimmed V and J ends, which lost 9 bases and 6 bases, there was a span of 18 bases. In DNA form, the CDR3 reads TGTGCCAGCCATTTGGGGCAGGGGATTCAGCCCCAGCATTTT. Encoded protein: CASHLGQGIQPQHF.

The gene calls are TRBV5-1 and TRBJ2-1, with 10 bases that match TRBD2. Losses at the gene ends were 6 bases for V and 2 bases for J; bases not matched to a gene: 8. Germline lookup yields CDR1 SGHRS and CDR2 YFSETQ. This CDR3 region has 16 residues. The CDR3 protein is CASKPLAGGTYNEQFF. The CDR3 bases are TGCGCCAGCAAGCCCTTAGCGGGAGGTACCTACAATGAGCAGTTCTTC.

The V call is TRBV27, the J call TRBJ2-7; a weak D match, TRBD2 (6 bases). CDR3 length: 16 residues. Germline V lookup: CDR1 MNHEY, CDR2 SMNVEV (reference sequence). V was trimmed by 6 bases and J by 3 bases, leaving 21 bases between them. The CDR3 is CASSTRTTGRFYEQYF. CDR3 coding DNA: TGTGCCAGCAGCACACGGACTACGGGTCGTTTCTACGAGCAGTACTTC.

The chain joins TRBV3-1 (or the pseudogene TRBV3-2) to TRBJ2-7; D not certain. The ends were cut back, 0 bases at V and 3 bases at J, with 12 bases in the middle. This CDR3 has 15 amino acids. Germline CDR1 LGHDT, CDR2 YNNKEL (reference sequence). CDR3 amino acids: CASSQDLSRYYEQYF. The CDR3 nucleotides read TGTGCCAGCAGCCAAGATCTGAGCAGGTACTACGAGCAGTACTTC.

V usage is TRBV30 and J usage is TRBJ2-2; the match to TRBD1 covers 8 bases. The CDR3 covers 17 residues. CDR1 GTSNPN and CDR2 SVGIG come from the germline V gene (reference sequence). With 1 base clipped from V and 0 bases from J, the junction kept 7 bases outside the gene matches. For the CDR3, the DNA is TGTGCCTGGAGTGGGACAGGGAAAGGACCGAACACCGGGGAGCTGTTTTTT. Its translation is CAWSGTGKGPNTGELFF.